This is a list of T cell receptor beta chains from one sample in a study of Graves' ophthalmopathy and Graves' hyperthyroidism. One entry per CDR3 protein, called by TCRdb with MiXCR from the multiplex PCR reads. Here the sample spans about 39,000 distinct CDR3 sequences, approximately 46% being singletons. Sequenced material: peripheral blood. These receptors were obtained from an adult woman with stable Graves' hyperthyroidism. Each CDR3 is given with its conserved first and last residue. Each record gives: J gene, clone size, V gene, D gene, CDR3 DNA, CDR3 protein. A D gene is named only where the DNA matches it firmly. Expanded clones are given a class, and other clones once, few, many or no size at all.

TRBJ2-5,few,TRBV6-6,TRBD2,TGTGCCAGCAGTGCCGGACTAGCGGGCAATCAAGAGACCCAGTACTTC,CASSAGLAGNQETQYF
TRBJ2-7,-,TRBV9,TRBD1,TGTGCCAGCAGCGAGGGCGTCAGGGGGGAGCAGTACTTC,CASSEGVRGEQYF
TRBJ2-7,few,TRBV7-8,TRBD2,TGTGCCAGCAGCTTTCCGACTAGCGGGAGTAGGTACGAGCAGTACTTC,CASSFPTSGSRYEQYF
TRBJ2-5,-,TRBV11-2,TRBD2,TGTGCCAGCAGCACGACTAGCGGGAGAGAGACCCAGTACTTC,CASSTTSGRETQYF
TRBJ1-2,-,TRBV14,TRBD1,TGTGCCAGCGCCCCTGAAGACAGGGGGTATGGCTACACCTTC,CASAPEDRGYGYTF
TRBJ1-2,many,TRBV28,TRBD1,TGTGCCAGCAGTTTAGGGGACAGGCCCCATGGCTACACCTTC,CASSLGDRPHGYTF
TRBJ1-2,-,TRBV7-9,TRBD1,TGTGCCAGCAGCCCGTGGACAGGGACCGGAGGAGGCTACACCTTC,CASSPWTGTGGGYTF
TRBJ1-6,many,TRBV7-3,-,TGTGCCAGCAGCTTGTCGGAACGGTATAATTCACCCCTCCACTTT,CASSLSERYNSPLHF
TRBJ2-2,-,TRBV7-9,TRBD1,TGTGCCAGCAGCCCTGACAGGGTCAGCACCGGGGAGCTGTTTTTT,CASSPDRVSTGELFF
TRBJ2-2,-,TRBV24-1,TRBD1,TGTGCCAGCATGAGGGACAGGGGTTACGGGGAGCTGTTTTTT,CASMRDRGYGELFF
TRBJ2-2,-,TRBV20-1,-,TGCAGTGCTAGGGTTCTACGCGGGGAGCTGTTTTTT,CSARVLRGELFF
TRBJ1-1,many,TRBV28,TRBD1,TGTGCCAGCAGTTCGACAGGGGTGGCCACTGAAGCTTTCTTT,CASSSTGVATEAFF
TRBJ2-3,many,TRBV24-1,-,TGTGCCACCAGTGATGGCCCCCTGGGGGGATTCACAGATACGCAGTATTTT,CATSDGPLGGFTDTQYF
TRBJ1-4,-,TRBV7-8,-,TGTGCCAGCAGCCCGGGGCCGGCCGCAACTAATGAGAAACTGTTTTTT,CASSPGPAATNEKLFF
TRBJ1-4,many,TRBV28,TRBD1,TGTGCCAGCAGTCCTCCAGGGACAGCAACTAATGAAAAACTGTTTTTT,CASSPPGTATNEKLFF
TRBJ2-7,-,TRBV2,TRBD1,TGTGCCAGCAGCCAAGGGACAGGGGACTACGAGCAGTACTTC,CASSQGTGDYEQYF
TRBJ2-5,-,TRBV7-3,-,TGTGCCAGCAGCTCCCCCGACGATCAAGAGACCCAGTACTTC,CASSSPDDQETQYF
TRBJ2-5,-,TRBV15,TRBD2,TGTGCCACCAGCAGCTTGACCGAGCGGGAAGGAGAGACCCAGTACTTC,CATSSLTEREGETQYF
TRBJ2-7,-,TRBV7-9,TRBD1,TGTGCCAGCAGCTTCCCACCCGGGACAGGGGGCCACGAGCAGTACTTC,CASSFPPGTGGHEQYF
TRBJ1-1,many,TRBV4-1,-,TGCGCCAGCAGCCAGGGGGCGAACACTGAAGCTTTCTTT,CASSQGANTEAFF